What follows describes a single T cell receptor beta chain. Its antigen is unknown. The data are from a study of T cell repertoires in cytomegalovirus infection. In the study overall: Based on public TCR beta signatures, there were indications of CMV infection and of a matching HLA type. Findings of the study overall: Clonotypes of TCR beta that were HLA-C-restricted and CMV-specific dominated the ex vivo response. Cumulative frequency of public TCR beta families picked out carriers of CMV plus the relevant HLA.

One entry per CDR3 protein results from TCRdb running MiXCR on the reads. In the table there are 200,000 to 300,000 distinct CDR3 sequences, more than 9% of which are singletons. The TCR was taken from a human donor in good health (CMV status not recorded). Some clones in this sample may be carry-over from other donors' samples. The sample comprised PBMCs.

CDR3 region: CASSYYGGQNEAFF. The CDR3 region has the DNA TGTGCCAGCAGTTACTATGGGGGGCAGAATGAAGCTTTCTTT. The genes are TRBV6-6 and TRBJ1-1; tentative D call: TRBD1 (6 bases). This CDR3 has 14 amino acids. V lost 1 base and J 7 bases, leaving 13 bases between the germline ends. CDR1 is MNHNY and CDR2 is SVGAGI in the germline V gene (reference sequence).